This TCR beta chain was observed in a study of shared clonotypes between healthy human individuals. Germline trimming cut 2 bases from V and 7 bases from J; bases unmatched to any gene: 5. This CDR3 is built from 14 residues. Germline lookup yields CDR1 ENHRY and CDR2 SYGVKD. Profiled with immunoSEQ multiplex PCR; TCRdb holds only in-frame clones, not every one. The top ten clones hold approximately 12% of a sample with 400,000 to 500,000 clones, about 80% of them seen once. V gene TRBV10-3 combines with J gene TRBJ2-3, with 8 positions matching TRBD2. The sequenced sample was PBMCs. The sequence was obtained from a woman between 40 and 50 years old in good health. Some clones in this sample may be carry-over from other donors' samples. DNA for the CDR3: TGTGCCATCAGTGAGGTGCGGGGGGCGAATACGCAGTATTTT. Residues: CAISEVRGANTQYF.